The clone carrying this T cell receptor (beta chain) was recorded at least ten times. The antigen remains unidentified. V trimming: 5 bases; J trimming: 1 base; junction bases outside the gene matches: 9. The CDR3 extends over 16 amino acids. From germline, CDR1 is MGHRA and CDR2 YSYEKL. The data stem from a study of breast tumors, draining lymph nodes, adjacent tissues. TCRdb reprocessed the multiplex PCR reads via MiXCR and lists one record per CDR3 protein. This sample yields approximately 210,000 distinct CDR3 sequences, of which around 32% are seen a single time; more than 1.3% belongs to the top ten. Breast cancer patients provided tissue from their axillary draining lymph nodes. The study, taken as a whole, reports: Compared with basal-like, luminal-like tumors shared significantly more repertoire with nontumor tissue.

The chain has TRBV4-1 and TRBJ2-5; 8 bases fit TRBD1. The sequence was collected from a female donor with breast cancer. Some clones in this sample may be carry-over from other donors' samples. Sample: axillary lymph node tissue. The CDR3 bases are TGCGCCAGCAGCACACGACAGGGGAGCGGCCAAGAGACCCAGTACTTC. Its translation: CASSTRQGSGQETQYF.